Listed here are 18 T cell receptor beta chains from one sample, sequenced in a study of CD8 T cells in ankylosing spondylitis. TCRdb re-derived calls from the 5' RACE reads in MiXCR, one entry per CDR3 protein. The sample consists of under 250,000 distinct CDR3 sequences, more than 25% of them appearing once. Sequenced: blood, either unsorted or a sorted T cell fraction (not recorded which). The receptor set was obtained from a male donor with ankylosing spondylitis or in good health (not recorded which).

The chain combines TRBV6-1 with TRBJ2-4; 10 bases align to TRBD2. Germline V lookup: CDR1 MNHNS, CDR2 SASEGT. The CDR3 has 17 residues. V shed 6 bases and J 1 base; nucleotides not matched to a gene: 9. The DNA for the CDR3 is TGTGCCAGCAGCAGCGGGGGGGCCGCTCCGGCCAAAAACATTCAGTACTTC. Protein sequence: CASSSGGAAPAKNIQYF.

This chain connects TRBV2 to TRBJ1-2; a weak D match, TRBD1 (6 bases). Trimming stripped 6 bases from V and 7 bases from J, with 15 bases between. This CDR3 region has 13 residues. CDR1 SNHLY and CDR2 FYNNEI come from the germline V gene. CDR3 in amino acids: CASSGGRHSGYTF. The CDR3, as DNA: TGTGCCAGCAGCGGGGGCCGTCACAGTGGCTACACCTTC.

This clonotype was detected only a few times. The chain combines TRBV7-2 with TRBJ2-3; 7 bases line up with TRBD2. The CDR3 totals 15 residues. Trimming took 1 base from V and 4 from J; bases not matched to a gene: 5. CDR1 and CDR2 from the germline V gene are SGHTA and FQGNSA. The CDR3 DNA reads TGTGCCAGCAGCTTAGGCGCGGGGGTCCCAGATACGCAGTATTTT. This encodes CASSLGAGVPDTQYF.

The chain employs TRBV9 and TRBJ1-6; 12 bases are shared with TRBD1. This CDR3 has 16 amino acids. The germline CDR1 and CDR2 sequences are SGDLS and YYNGEE. Trimming at V came to 4 bases and at J to 7 bases, leaving 6 bases not matched to a gene. The CDR3 DNA is TGTGCCAGCAGCTTGGGACAGGGGGCACGGAATTCACCCCTCCACTTT. It codes for CASSLGQGARNSPLHF.

The chain couples TRBV10-3 to TRBJ2-7, with 9 bases matching TRBD1. Germline V gives CDR1 ENHRY, CDR2 SYGVKD. The CDR3 extends over 12 amino acids. The trim removed 11 bases at V and 6 bases at J, leaving 8 bases unmatched. For the CDR3, the DNA is TGTGCCGTAACAGGGGGCGCGTCCGAGCAGTACTTC. Its protein is CAVTGGASEQYF.

The chain couples TRBV5-1 to TRBJ2-5; either TRBD1 or TRBD2 may fit D (5 bases each). V lost 4 bases and J 3 bases, leaving 13 bases between the germline ends. Germline CDR1 and CDR2: SGHRS and YFSETQ. CDR3 length: 14 residues. In DNA, the CDR3 is TGCGCCAGCAGCCTGTCGGGGACGGAAGAGACCCAGTACTTC. Residues: CASSLSGTEETQYF.

V gene TRBV7-2 combines with J gene TRBJ2-1; no clear D. The germline V gene encodes CDR1 SGHTA and CDR2 FQGNSA. CDR3 length equals 12 residues. With 4 bases removed from V and 10 bases from J, the gap between germline ends came to 11 bases. The CDR3 DNA reads as TGTGCCAGCAGCTCCCCCTTCCAGGAGCAGTTCTTC. Translating gives CASSSPFQEQFF.

This chain uses TRBV7-2 with TRBJ2-1; D ambiguous. The CDR3 runs 15 residues. V was cut by 4 bases and J by 16 bases, with 26 bases left in between. Germline V lookup: CDR1 SGHTA, CDR2 FQGNSA. CDR3 loop: CASSSTRTVYNEDFF. The CDR3 nucleotides are TGTGCCAGCAGCTCCACTCGGACGGTTTACAATGAGGATTTCTTC.

This clonotype was found many times. In DNA, the CDR3 is TGCGCCAGCAGCCCGGAACAGGTCTCCTACGAGCAGTACTTC. As protein: CASSPEQVSYEQYF. The rearrangement links TRBV5-1 to TRBJ2-7, with D possibly matching TRBD1 (5 bases). The ends were cut back, 4 bases at V and 0 bases at J, with 11 bases in the middle. The germline CDR1 and CDR2 sequences are SGHRS and YFSETQ. The length of the CDR3 is 14 residues.

The rearrangement links TRBV12-3 or TRBV12-4 to TRBJ2-3; D gene unclear. The CDR3 covers 12 residues. Trimming pared 8 bases from V and 2 bases from J, leaving 8 bases between. CDR3 in amino acids: CASRSLTDTQYF. The CDR3 DNA follows: TGTGCCAGCCGAAGTCTCACAGATACGCAGTATTTT.

This clonotype was observed a handful of times. The chain recombines TRBV6-1 with TRBJ1-1; tentatively, D is TRBD1 (6 bases). The CDR3 consists of 14 residues. V gave up 6 bases and J gave up 5 bases, with 16 bases separating them. The germline V gene has CDR1 MNHNS and CDR2 SASEGT. CDR3 DNA: TGTGCCAGCAGAGGGGGGTCGGTGGGGACTGAAGCTTTCTTT. Translation: CASRGGSVGTEAFF.

The V gene is TRBV15, the J gene TRBJ2-3; 10 nucleotides line up with TRBD2. The germline V gene encodes CDR1 LNHNV and CDR2 YYDKDF (reference sequence). V shed 9 bases, J shed 6 bases, and the junction held 9 bases outside the gene matches. The CDR3 has 14 amino acids. The CDR3 DNA reads as TGTGCCACAGAAAGCGGGGGGGTCCCCGATACGCAGTATTTT. This translates into CATESGGVPDTQYF.

This clonotype was picked up a small number of times. The V gene is TRBV21-1, the J gene TRBJ1-1; the D call of TRBD1 is as the table states it, not checked on the DNA. TRBV21-1 is given as a pseudogene. The CDR3 runs to 12 residues. The DNA for the CDR3 is TGTGCCAGCAGTCACAGGGGGCGCGGGGCTTTCTTT. It encodes CASSHRGRGAFF.

This clonotype occurred many times. The chain combines TRBV20-1 with TRBJ2-2; TRBD2 agrees at 11 bases. The CDR3 consists of 14 residues. The germline V gene encodes CDR1 DFQATT and CDR2 SNEGSKA (reference sequence). After removal of 6 bases from V and 4 bases from J, the junction contained 4 bases not matched to a gene. Here the CDR3 reads CSAGTSGTTGELFF. The CDR3 DNA is TGCAGTGCCGGGACTAGCGGAACCACCGGGGAGCTGTTTTTT.

This chain uses TRBV5-1 with TRBJ1-6, with D perhaps matching TRBD1 (5 bases). V was cut by 0 bases and J by 5 bases, with 9 bases left in between. Per the germline V gene, CDR1 is SGHRS and CDR2 is YFSETQ. The CDR3 is 15 amino acids. The CDR3 protein is CASSLAGTDNSPLHF. Written as DNA, the CDR3 is TGCGCCAGCAGCTTGGCAGGGACGGATAATTCACCCCTCCACTTT.

The chain carries TRBV5-5 and TRBJ2-7, with D unclear. This CDR3 comprises 15 residues. Per germline, CDR1 SGHKS and CDR2 YYEKEE (reference sequence). V was pared by 1 base and J by 0 bases, with 11 bases between. CDR3 sequence (DNA): TGTGCCAGCAGCTTGTGGGTAACCCCCTCCTACGAGCAGTACTTC. Translating it yields CASSLWVTPSYEQYF.

J is TRBJ2-1 and V is TRBV4-2, with no clear D. Deletions cut 4 bases from V and 5 bases from J, with 6 bases between. Per germline, CDR1 LGHNA and CDR2 YNFKEQ. The CDR3 loop spans 12 amino acids. CDR3 region: CASSPGNNEQFF. The CDR3 DNA follows: TGTGCCAGCAGCCCTGGAAACAATGAGCAGTTCTTC.

CDR3 region: CASIPRASGANVLTF. The DNA of the CDR3 is TGTGCCAGCATCCCTAGGGCCTCTGGGGCCAACGTCCTGACTTTC. The rearrangement links TRBV5-5 to TRBJ2-6; D is undetermined. Trimming took 6 bases from V and 0 from J, leaving 10 bases between them. CDR1 SGHKS and CDR2 YYEKEE come from the germline V gene (reference sequence). The CDR3 is 15 amino acids.